This is a list of T cell receptor beta chains from one sample in a study of technical replicates of blood from a handful of donors. Sequencing was performed with immunoSEQ multiplex PCR; in TCRdb, only in-frame clones are kept and a portion is missing. The sample has approximately 100,000 clones, about 94% seen once. The material sequenced was T cells isolated from PBMCs. The source of these receptors is a human donor in good health. Each CDR3 is given with its conserved first and last residue. D genes are given only for firm matches. For some rows the clone size is stated as once, few or many, or as a class when expanded; others skip it.

V: TRBV5-1
size: NA
D: NA
J: TRBJ1-6
DNA: TGCGCCAGCAGCTTGTCATATAATTCACCCCTCCACTTT
CDR3: CASSLSYNSPLHF

V: TRBV27
size: NA
D: NA
J: TRBJ2-2
DNA: TGTGCCAGCAGTCCCCAGACCGGACGGGGCGGGGAGCTGTTTTTT
CDR3: CASSPQTGRGGELFF

V: TRBV18
size: NA
D: NA
J: TRBJ2-5
DNA: TGTGCCAGCTCACCAAAGGCGCTTGGGAGCGGTGAGACCCAGTACTTC
CDR3: CASSPKALGSGETQYF

V: TRBV5-1
size: NA
D: NA
J: TRBJ2-7
DNA: TGCGCCAGCAGCTTGGAGGTTTCCAGCGGCTACGAGCAGTACTTC
CDR3: CASSLEVSSGYEQYF

V: TRBV6-4
size: NA
D: NA
J: TRBJ2-2
DNA: TGTGCCAGCAGTGACAGAGACACCGGGGAGCTGTTTTTT
CDR3: CASSDRDTGELFF

V: TRBV7-6
size: NA
D: NA
J: TRBJ1-4
DNA: TGTGCCAGCAGCCCGCCGGAGGATGATGAAAAACTGTTTTTT
CDR3: CASSPPEDDEKLFF

V: TRBV5-1
size: NA
D: NA
J: TRBJ1-1
DNA: TGCGCCAGCAGCTTGGATGGGCGGAACACTGAAGCTTTCTTT
CDR3: CASSLDGRNTEAFF

V: TRBV11-2
size: NA
D: TRBD1
J: TRBJ2-7
DNA: TGTGCCAGCAGCATTGACAGGGCCATCTACGAGCAGTACTTC
CDR3: CASSIDRAIYEQYF

V: TRBV19
size: NA
D: NA
J: TRBJ1-1
DNA: TGTGCCAGTAGTTCTCAGGGGATTAATTCGTGGAACACTGAAGCTTTCTTT
CDR3: CASSSQGINSWNTEAFF

V: TRBV11-2
size: NA
D: TRBD1
J: TRBJ1-6
DNA: TGTGCCAGCAGCGAGAGACAGGGGACTTACTCCTATAATTCACCCCTCCACTTT
CDR3: CASSERQGTYSYNSPLHF

V: TRBV2
size: NA
D: TRBD1
J: TRBJ2-1
DNA: TGTGCCAGCAGTGGGGGGGACAGGAGCAGATCCTACAATGAGCAGTTCTTC
CDR3: CASSGGDRSRSYNEQFF

V: TRBV6-5
size: NA
D: NA
J: TRBJ2-1
DNA: TGTGCCAGCAGTTACTCCGGGGACTTTTACGAGCAGTTCTTC
CDR3: CASSYSGDFYEQFF

V: TRBV19
size: NA
D: NA
J: TRBJ2-1
DNA: TGTGCCAGTAGTTTAACTAGCTTCCTTAGCTCCTACAATGAGCAGTTCTTC
CDR3: CASSLTSFLSSYNEQFF

V: TRBV5-1
size: few
D: NA
J: TRBJ1-2
DNA: TGCGCCAGCAGCTTGGCCGAACAAGATTATGGCTACACCTTC
CDR3: CASSLAEQDYGYTF

V: TRBV28
size: NA
D: TRBD1
J: TRBJ1-2
DNA: TGTGCCAGCAGATCGGCCGGGACAGGGAGTCCCATCTATGGCTACACCTTC
CDR3: CASRSAGTGSPIYGYTF

V: TRBV10-3
size: NA
D: NA
J: TRBJ1-1
DNA: TGTGCCATCAGTGAGGCTGGGGAAGGGGTGAAAACTGAAGCTTTCTTT
CDR3: CAISEAGEGVKTEAFF

V: TRBV28
size: NA
D: TRBD1
J: TRBJ2-7
DNA: TGTGCCAGCAGTTTAAACCCGGACAGGGCGGATGGCGAGCAGTACTTC
CDR3: CASSLNPDRADGEQYF

V: TRBV27
size: NA
D: TRBD1
J: TRBJ2-1
DNA: TGTGCCAGCAGTATCACAGGGGGACTTGAGTTCTTC
CDR3: CASSITGGLEFF

V: TRBV19
size: few
D: TRBD1
J: TRBJ1-1
DNA: TGTGCCAGTAGTGTACAGGGGACGTATGGGACTGAAGCTTTCTTT
CDR3: CASSVQGTYGTEAFF

V: TRBV13
size: few
D: NA
J: TRBJ1-1
DNA: TGTGCCAGCAGCTTCCCGGACAGACATGAAGCTTTCTTT
CDR3: CASSFPDRHEAFF

V: TRBV6-5
size: NA
D: NA
J: TRBJ1-1
DNA: TGTGCCAGCAGTTATAATGGCAAACAAGCTTTCTTT
CDR3: CASSYNGKQAFF

V: TRBV11-3
size: NA
D: NA
J: TRBJ2-1
DNA: TGTGCCAGCAGCTTGGGGGGGACATTGCGGAATGAGCAGTTCTTC
CDR3: CASSLGGTLRNEQFF

V: TRBV4-1
size: NA
D: NA
J: TRBJ2-2
DNA: TGCGCCAGCAGCCAAGAAGGGGTGCCTGGACCCGGGGAGCTGTTTTTT
CDR3: CASSQEGVPGPGELFF

V: TRBV28
size: once
D: TRBD1
J: TRBJ1-1
DNA: TGTGCCAGCAGTGCCGCAGGGGGATCGAACACTGAAGCTTTCTTT
CDR3: CASSAAGGSNTEAFF

V: TRBV27
size: NA
D: NA
J: TRBJ2-3
DNA: TGTGCCAGCAGTTTAGCGGGCACAGATACGCAGTATTTT
CDR3: CASSLAGTDTQYF

V: TRBV5-4
size: NA
D: NA
J: TRBJ1-2
DNA: TGTGCCAGCAGCTTGGCAGCTAACTATGGCTACACCTTC
CDR3: CASSLAANYGYTF

V: TRBV28
size: NA
D: TRBD1
J: TRBJ2-5
DNA: TGTGCCAGCAGCCGTTCTCACCTCCGGGACAGGGGCGGACAGACCCAGTACTTC
CDR3: CASSRSHLRDRGGQTQYF

V: TRBV2
size: NA
D: NA
J: TRBJ1-2
DNA: TGTGCCAGCCGATCCGGAAGACAGGCGAACTATGGCTACACCTTC
CDR3: CASRSGRQANYGYTF

V: TRBV2
size: once
D: NA
J: TRBJ2-5
DNA: TGTGCCAGCAAAGGTAGCTCGGGAGAGACCCAGTACTTC
CDR3: CASKGSSGETQYF

V: TRBV28
size: NA
D: NA
J: TRBJ1-4
DNA: TGTGCCAGCAGTTTAACGGGGAGGAGTGAAAAACTGTTTTTT
CDR3: CASSLTGRSEKLFF

V: TRBV11-2
size: NA
D: TRBD1
J: TRBJ2-2
DNA: TGTGCCAGCAGCTTGACGACAGGGGAGGTAGCCGGGGAGCTGTTTTTT
CDR3: CASSLTTGEVAGELFF

V: TRBV18
size: NA
D: NA
J: TRBJ2-3
DNA: TGTGCCAGCTCACCCGGGCCCAGGAGGGATACGCAGTATTTT
CDR3: CASSPGPRRDTQYF

V: TRBV10-2
size: NA
D: NA
J: TRBJ2-2
DNA: TGCGCCAGCAGTTACCGCCCGACAGAGACCACCGGGGAGCTGTTTTTT
CDR3: CASSYRPTETTGELFF

V: TRBV2
size: NA
D: TRBD1
J: TRBJ2-7
DNA: TGTGCCAGCAGTGTTTCAGGGACAGGGGATTACGAGCAGTACTTC
CDR3: CASSVSGTGDYEQYF

V: TRBV20-1
size: NA
D: NA
J: TRBJ2-3
DNA: TGCAGTGCCGAGGCAGATACGCAGTATTTT
CDR3: CSAEADTQYF

V: TRBV6-4
size: NA
D: TRBD2
J: TRBJ2-3
DNA: TGTGCCAGCAGTGTTGGGACTAGCGGGAGGCTCTCAGATACGCAGTATTTT
CDR3: CASSVGTSGRLSDTQYF

V: TRBV5-1
size: NA
D: NA
J: TRBJ1-2
DNA: TGCGCCAGCAGCTTGCTAGGACAGACTAACTATGGCTACACCTTC
CDR3: CASSLLGQTNYGYTF

V: TRBV5-1
size: NA
D: TRBD1
J: TRBJ1-1
DNA: TGCGCCAGCAGCTTGTTGGGACAGGGTGGTACTGAAGCTTTCTTT
CDR3: CASSLLGQGGTEAFF

V: TRBV10-2
size: NA
D: TRBD2
J: TRBJ2-2
DNA: TGCGCCAGCAGTGGGGAGGGAGTACGCACCGGGGAGCTGTTTTTT
CDR3: CASSGEGVRTGELFF

V: TRBV6-1
size: NA
D: NA
J: TRBJ2-7
DNA: TGTGCCAGCGCCTATAGGGGGTACGAGCAGTACTTC
CDR3: CASAYRGYEQYF

V: TRBV10-2
size: once
D: TRBD2
J: TRBJ2-1
DNA: TGCGCCAGCAGTGCTACTAGCGGGAGCTACAATGAGCAGTTCTTC
CDR3: CASSATSGSYNEQFF

V: TRBV2
size: once
D: TRBD1
J: TRBJ2-3
DNA: TGTGCCAGCTCGGGACAGGCATCAGATACGCAGTATTTT
CDR3: CASSGQASDTQYF

V: TRBV7-3
size: NA
D: NA
J: TRBJ2-1
DNA: TGTGCCAGCAGCTTAGGACTAAGATACAATGAGCAGTTCTTC
CDR3: CASSLGLRYNEQFF

V: TRBV7-3
size: NA
D: NA
J: TRBJ2-7
DNA: TGTGCCAGCAGCTCCCAAGCAGGGAACTCCTACGAGCAGTACTTC
CDR3: CASSSQAGNSYEQYF

V: TRBV7-2
size: NA
D: TRBD1
J: TRBJ1-4
DNA: TGTGCCAGCAGCCCAAGAAGGGGGCGAGGGGAAAAACTGTTTTTT
CDR3: CASSPRRGRGEKLFF

V: TRBV6-6
size: NA
D: NA
J: TRBJ1-2
DNA: TGTGCCAGCAGCCCCGTCCCAGACTACTATGGCTACACCTTC
CDR3: CASSPVPDYYGYTF

V: TRBV5-6
size: NA
D: NA
J: TRBJ2-7
DNA: TGTGCCAGCAGCTTGGCTTATCGGGGGAACGAGCAGTACTTC
CDR3: CASSLAYRGNEQYF

V: TRBV5-1
size: NA
D: TRBD1
J: TRBJ2-1
DNA: TGCGCCAGCAGCTCCCATAGGACAGGTTGGAGCTCCTACAATGAGCAGTTCTTC
CDR3: CASSSHRTGWSSYNEQFF

V: TRBV19
size: NA
D: NA
J: TRBJ2-3
DNA: TGTGCCAGTAGTATAGATCTCATGGCAGGGCGCACAGATACGCAGTATTTT
CDR3: CASSIDLMAGRTDTQYF

V: TRBV19
size: NA
D: TRBD1
J: TRBJ1-5
DNA: TGTGCCAGTAGATTCGGGACAGGGGACTTTAGCAATCAGCCCCAGCATTTT
CDR3: CASRFGTGDFSNQPQHF

V: TRBV6-5
size: NA
D: NA
J: TRBJ2-7
DNA: TGTGCCAGCGGGGGAGGACAACGGACCTACTACGAGCAGTACTTC
CDR3: CASGGGQRTYYEQYF

V: TRBV5-4
size: once
D: NA
J: TRBJ2-5
DNA: TGTGCCAGCAGCTTGGGGGCAGGGTATGTCCAAGAGACCCAGTACTTC
CDR3: CASSLGAGYVQETQYF

V: TRBV6-1
size: NA
D: NA
J: TRBJ1-2
DNA: TGTGCCAGCAGTGAAGTAAACAGGGAGAAGGGCTACACCTTC
CDR3: CASSEVNREKGYTF

V: TRBV29-1
size: NA
D: TRBD2
J: TRBJ2-1
DNA: TGCAGCGTCGCCCTAGCGGACTACAATGAGCAGTTCTTC
CDR3: CSVALADYNEQFF

V: TRBV20-1
size: NA
D: NA
J: TRBJ1-2
DNA: TGCAGTGCTTCCGAGGACTATGGCTACACCTTC
CDR3: CSASEDYGYTF

V: TRBV28
size: NA
D: NA
J: TRBJ2-2
DNA: TGTGCCAGCAGTCTTGGGCGGGTTAACACCGGGGAGCTGTTTTTT
CDR3: CASSLGRVNTGELFF

V: TRBV29-1
size: NA
D: NA
J: TRBJ2-7
DNA: TGCAGCGTTGGTCCGGTCTCAGGGCCCCTCTACGAGCAGTACTTC
CDR3: CSVGPVSGPLYEQYF

V: TRBV5-1
size: NA
D: NA
J: TRBJ2-6
DNA: TGCGCCAGCACCCCTAGTACTCTCCACGTCCTGACTTTC
CDR3: CASTPSTLHVLTF

V: TRBV7-6
size: NA
D: NA
J: TRBJ2-1
DNA: TGTGCCAGCAGCCCCTATGACCAGCGGGTAGCCTACAATGAGCAGTTCTTC
CDR3: CASSPYDQRVAYNEQFF

V: TRBV5-1
size: NA
D: NA
J: TRBJ1-1
DNA: TGCGCCAGCAGCCCGGGTGGGGGAGGCGACACTGAAGCTTTCTTT
CDR3: CASSPGGGGDTEAFF